These 11 T cell receptor beta chains were all obtained from the same sample, sequenced in a study of metastatic and nonmetastatic thyroid tumors. TCRdb reassembled clones from the PCR reads with MiXCR. The table includes tens of thousands of clones, over 20% detected once. Patients underwent thyroid surgery, and none had received any treatment before it. The sample consisted of blood. Every receptor here comes from a female donor with papillary thyroid cancer or a benign thyroid nodule (not recorded which). Some clones in this sample may be carry-over from other donors' samples.

With regard to this clone: Since the CDR3 does not end with the conserved phenylalanine or tryptophan, this likely comes from a read error. The V gene is TRBV2, the J gene TRBJ2-7; D is undetermined. Germline CDR1 is SNHLY and CDR2 is FYNNEI. The CDR3 totals 15 residues. The germline V and J ends were trimmed by 1 base and 1 base, with 11 bases remaining between them. CDR3 DNA: TGTGCCAGCAGTGAAGACGGTCAGGCGTCCTACGAGCAGTACTCC. Its translation: CASSEDGQASYEQYS.

This clone has a count of ten or more. The chain has TRBV6-1 and TRBJ1-4, with TRBD1 matching over 9 bases. Germline V gives CDR1 MNHNS, CDR2 SASEGT. J lost 5 bases, V lost 5 bases, and 18 bases had no gene match. The CDR3 length is 19 residues. The CDR3 reads CASSKPGQGDGSPNEKLFF. CDR3 sequence (DNA): TGTGCCAGCAGTAAACCGGGACAGGGCGATGGAAGCCCCAATGAAAAACTGTTTTTT.

The chain joins TRBV6-7 to TRBJ1-3; D remains unclear. TRBV6-7 counts as an open reading frame of uncertain function. The V and J ends lost 4 bases and 7 bases respectively, with 5 bases between them. The CDR3 length is 11 residues. CDR3 residues: CASSWLNTIYF. The CDR3 nucleotides read TGTGCCAGCAGTTGGCTCAACACCATATATTTT.

The J gene is TRBJ2-7, the V gene TRBV7-3, with D perhaps TRBD2 (7 bases). V lost 5 bases, J lost 0 bases, and 17 bases lay in between. The CDR3 has 16 residues. Germline V lookup: CDR1 SGHTA, CDR2 FQGTGA. The CDR3 bases are TGTGCCAGCAGCCTGACTGGGGGGGCTAGCTCCTACGAGCAGTACTTC. As protein: CASSLTGGASSYEQYF.

This clone was counted many times. No conserved phenylalanine or tryptophan is present at the end of the CDR3, so a read error is the likely explanation. The V gene is TRBV30, the J gene TRBJ2-5, with D hard to call. The V gene's germline CDR1 is GTSNPN and CDR2 SVGIG (reference sequence). The CDR3 consists of 13 residues. Trimming took 4 bases from V and 0 from J, leaving 9 bases between them. The CDR3 DNA reads TGTGCCTGGAAGGCGGAGTACCAAGAGACCCAGTACCTC. Encoded protein: CAWKAEYQETQYL.

The chain links TRBV6-2 or TRBV6-3 to TRBJ2-3; 15 bases are a match to TRBD2. The trim removed 5 bases at V and 0 bases at J, leaving 9 bases unmatched. This CDR3 is 19 amino acids long. Germline CDR1 is MNHEY and CDR2 is SVGEGT. CDR3 protein: CASSTGLAGGLSSTDTQYF. In DNA, the CDR3 is TGTGCCAGCAGTACAGGACTAGCGGGAGGGCTCTCTAGCACAGATACGCAGTATTTT.

The genes are TRBV30 and TRBJ1-2; perhaps TRBD1 as D (6 bases). Per germline, CDR1 GTSNPN and CDR2 SVGIG (reference sequence). V dropped 2 bases and J dropped 4 bases, with 8 bases sitting between them. The CDR3 runs to 12 residues. CDR3 sequence (DNA): TGTGCCTGGAGTCAGGGGTCCTATGGCTACACCTTC. Translating gives CAWSQGSYGYTF.

This clone occurred a few times. A much larger clone sits a single nucleotide away, making a read error possible. The rearrangement links TRBV28 to TRBJ2-4; D not resolved. V lost 2 bases and J lost 3, with 17 bases in between. The CDR3 runs to 17 residues. The germline CDR1 and CDR2 sequences are MDHEN and SYDVKM. Here the CDR3 DNA reads TGTGCCAGCAGTTTACTGTCGCTAGAAACAGACAAAAACATTCAGTACTTC. This codes for CASSLLSLETDKNIQYF.

This clone was recorded at least ten times. V usage is TRBV2 and J usage is TRBJ1-2; TRBD1 matches at 9 bases. CDR3 size: 17 residues. Germline V CDR1 and CDR2: SNHLY, FYNNEI. The V and J ends lost 2 bases and 8 bases, in that order; junction bases with no gene match: 15. The CDR3 nucleotides are TGTGCCAGCAGTGAAACCCGGGACAGGGCGGTTTTGCAGGGCTACACCTTC. This codes for CASSETRDRAVLQGYTF.

This clone was seen a few times. At one of its ends the junction is not consistent with the germline gene, which may arise from a read error. CDR3 DNA: TGTGCCAGCAGCCCCGGGTACAATGGGCAGTTCTTC. Protein: CASSPGYNGQFF. The chain uses TRBV7-9 and TRBJ2-1; D is ambiguous. The CDR3 is 12 residues long. Germline CDR1 and CDR2: SEHNR and FQNEAQ (reference sequence).

This clone was counted at least ten times. V gene TRBV7-9 combines with J gene TRBJ2-7, with unresolved D. V lost 5 bases and J lost 9, with 14 bases in between. Germline loops: CDR1 SEHNR, CDR2 FQNEAQ (reference sequence). CDR3 length: 12 residues. CDR3 region: CASSQNLGSQYF. In DNA form, the CDR3 reads TGTGCCAGCAGCCAAAACTTGGGTTCGCAGTACTTC.